This T cell receptor beta chain was sequenced in a study of siplizumab effects on memory and regulatory T cells. With 3 bases clipped from V and 1 base from J, the junction kept 7 bases outside the gene matches. This CDR3 is 17 amino acids long. Germline CDR1 reads SGHTA; CDR2 reads FQGTGA. Every sample had 95,000 to 100,000 of its TCR templates assayed. The repertoire was sequenced with immunoSEQ multiplex PCR; TCRdb's copy has only in-frame clones and lacks some. In the table there are some 97,000 clones, about nine tenths of which are singletons. This chain joins TRBV7-3 and TRBJ2-2, with 8 bases matching TRBD1. The sample comprised CD4+ T cells sorted from blood. This TCR derives from a human donor in good health. The CDR3 protein is CASSFLRGRQNTGELFF. In nucleotides, the CDR3 is TGTGCCAGCAGCTTTCTCAGGGGGCGGCAGAACACCGGGGAGCTGTTTTTT.